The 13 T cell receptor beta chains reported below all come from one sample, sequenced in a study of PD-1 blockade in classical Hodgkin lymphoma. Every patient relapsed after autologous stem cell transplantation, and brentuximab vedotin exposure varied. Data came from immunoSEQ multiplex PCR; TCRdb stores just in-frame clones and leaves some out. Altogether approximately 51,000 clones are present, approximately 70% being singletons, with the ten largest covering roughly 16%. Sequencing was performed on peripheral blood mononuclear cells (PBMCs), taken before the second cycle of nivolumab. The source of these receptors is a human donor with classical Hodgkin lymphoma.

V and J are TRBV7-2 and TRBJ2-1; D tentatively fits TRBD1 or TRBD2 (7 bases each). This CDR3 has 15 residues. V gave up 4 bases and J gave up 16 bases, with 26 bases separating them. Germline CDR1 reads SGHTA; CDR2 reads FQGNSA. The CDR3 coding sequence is TGTGCCAGCAGCTGGAAAGGGGACAGCGGGACGGGGGGATTCTTC. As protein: CASSWKGDSGTGGFF.

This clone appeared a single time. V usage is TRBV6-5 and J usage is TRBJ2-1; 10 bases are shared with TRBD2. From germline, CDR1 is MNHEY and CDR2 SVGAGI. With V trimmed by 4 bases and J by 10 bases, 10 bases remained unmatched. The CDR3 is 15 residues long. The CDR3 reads CASSSLAGGLGEQFF. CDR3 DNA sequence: TGTGCCAGCAGTTCCTTAGCGGGAGGCCTAGGAGAGCAGTTCTTC.

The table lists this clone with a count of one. CDR3 protein: CAASSLYGLNYGYTF. CDR3 in DNA: TGTGCCGCCAGCAGTCTATATGGGCTCAACTATGGCTACACCTTC. The V call is TRBV28, the J call TRBJ1-2; D gene unclear. Germline V gives CDR1 MDHEN, CDR2 SYDVKM. CDR3 length: 15 residues. V dropped 11 bases and J dropped 2 bases, with 21 bases sitting between them.

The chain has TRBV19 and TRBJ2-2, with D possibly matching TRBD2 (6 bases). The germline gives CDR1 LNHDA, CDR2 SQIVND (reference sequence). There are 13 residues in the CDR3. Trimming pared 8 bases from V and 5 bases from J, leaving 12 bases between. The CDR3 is CASGGILTGELFF. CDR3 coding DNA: TGTGCCAGTGGCGGGATTCTGACCGGGGAGCTGTTTTTT.

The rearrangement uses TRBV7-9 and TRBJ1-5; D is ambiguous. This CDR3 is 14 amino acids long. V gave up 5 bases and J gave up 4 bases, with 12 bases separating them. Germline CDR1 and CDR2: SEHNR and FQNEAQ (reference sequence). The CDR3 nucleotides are TGTGCCAGCAGCCAGGAGACGGGAAATCAGCCCCAGCATTTT. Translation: CASSQETGNQPQHF.

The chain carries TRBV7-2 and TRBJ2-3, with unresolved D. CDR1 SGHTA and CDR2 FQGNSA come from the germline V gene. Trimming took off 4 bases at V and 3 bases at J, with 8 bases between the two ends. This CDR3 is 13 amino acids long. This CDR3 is CASSSRFTDTQYF. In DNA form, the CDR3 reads TGTGCCAGCAGCTCCCGTTTTACAGATACGCAGTATTTT. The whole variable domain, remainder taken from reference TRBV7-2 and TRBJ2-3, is GAGVSQSPSNKVTEKGKDVELRCDPISGHTALYWYRQSLGQGLEFLIYFQGNSAPDKSGLPSDRFSAERTGGSVSTLTIQRTQQEDSAVYLCASSSRFTDTQYFGPGTRLTVL.

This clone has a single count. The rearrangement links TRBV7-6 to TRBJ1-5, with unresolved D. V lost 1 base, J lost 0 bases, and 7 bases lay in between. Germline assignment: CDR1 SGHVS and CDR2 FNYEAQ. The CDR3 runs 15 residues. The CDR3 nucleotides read TGTGCCAGCAGCTTAGGGGCAGGTAGCAATCAGCCCCAGCATTTT. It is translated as CASSLGAGSNQPQHF. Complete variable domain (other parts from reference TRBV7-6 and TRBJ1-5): GAGVSQSPRYKVTKRGQDVALRCDPISGHVSLYWYRQALGQGPEFLTYFNYEAQQDKSGLPNDRFSAERPEGSISTLTIQRTEQRDSAMYRCASSLGAGSNQPQHFGDGTRLSIL.

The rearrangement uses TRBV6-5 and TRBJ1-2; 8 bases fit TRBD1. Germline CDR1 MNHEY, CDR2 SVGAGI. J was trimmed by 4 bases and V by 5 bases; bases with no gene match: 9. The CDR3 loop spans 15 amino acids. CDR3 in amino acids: CASSPRTGLFYGYTF. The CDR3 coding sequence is TGTGCCAGCAGTCCCAGGACAGGGTTATTCTATGGCTACACCTTC.

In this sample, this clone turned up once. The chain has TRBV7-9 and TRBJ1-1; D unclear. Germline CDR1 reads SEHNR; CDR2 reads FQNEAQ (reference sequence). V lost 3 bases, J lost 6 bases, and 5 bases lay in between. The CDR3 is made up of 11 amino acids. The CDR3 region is CASSFGPEAFF. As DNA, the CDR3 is TGTGCCAGCAGCTTTGGCCCTGAAGCTTTCTTT.

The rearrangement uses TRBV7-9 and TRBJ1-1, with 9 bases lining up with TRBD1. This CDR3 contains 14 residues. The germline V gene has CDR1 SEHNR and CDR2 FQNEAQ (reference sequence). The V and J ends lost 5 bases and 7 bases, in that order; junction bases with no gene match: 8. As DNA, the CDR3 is TGTGCCAGCAGCAAAGGGACAGGGTGGGTTGAAGCTTTCTTT. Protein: CASSKGTGWVEAFF.

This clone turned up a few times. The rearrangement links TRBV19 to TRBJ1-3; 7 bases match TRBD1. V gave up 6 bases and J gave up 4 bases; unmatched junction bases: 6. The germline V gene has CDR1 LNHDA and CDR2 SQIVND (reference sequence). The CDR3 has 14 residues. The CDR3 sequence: CASRDRMRGNTIYF. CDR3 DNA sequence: TGTGCCAGTAGGGACAGGATGAGAGGAAACACCATATATTTT. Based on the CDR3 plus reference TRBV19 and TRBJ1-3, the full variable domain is DGGITQSPKYLFRKEGQNVTLSCEQNLNHDAMYWYRQDPGQGLRLIYYSQIVNDFQKGDIAEGYSVSREKKESFPLTVTSAQKNPTAFYLCASRDRMRGNTIYFGEGSWLTVV.

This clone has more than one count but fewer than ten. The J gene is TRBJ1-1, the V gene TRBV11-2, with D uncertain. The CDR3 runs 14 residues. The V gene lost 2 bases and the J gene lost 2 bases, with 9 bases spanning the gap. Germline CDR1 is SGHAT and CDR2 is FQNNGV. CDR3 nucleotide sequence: TGTGCCAGCAGCTTAATTACAGACAACACTGAAGCTTTCTTT. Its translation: CASSLITDNTEAFF.

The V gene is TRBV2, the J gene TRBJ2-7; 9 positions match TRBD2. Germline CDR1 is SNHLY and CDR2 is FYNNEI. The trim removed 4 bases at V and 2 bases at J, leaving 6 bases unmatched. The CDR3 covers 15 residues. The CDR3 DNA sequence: TGTGCCAGCAGTGGCCCGACTAGCGGAACCTACGAGCAGTACTTC. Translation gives CASSGPTSGTYEQYF.